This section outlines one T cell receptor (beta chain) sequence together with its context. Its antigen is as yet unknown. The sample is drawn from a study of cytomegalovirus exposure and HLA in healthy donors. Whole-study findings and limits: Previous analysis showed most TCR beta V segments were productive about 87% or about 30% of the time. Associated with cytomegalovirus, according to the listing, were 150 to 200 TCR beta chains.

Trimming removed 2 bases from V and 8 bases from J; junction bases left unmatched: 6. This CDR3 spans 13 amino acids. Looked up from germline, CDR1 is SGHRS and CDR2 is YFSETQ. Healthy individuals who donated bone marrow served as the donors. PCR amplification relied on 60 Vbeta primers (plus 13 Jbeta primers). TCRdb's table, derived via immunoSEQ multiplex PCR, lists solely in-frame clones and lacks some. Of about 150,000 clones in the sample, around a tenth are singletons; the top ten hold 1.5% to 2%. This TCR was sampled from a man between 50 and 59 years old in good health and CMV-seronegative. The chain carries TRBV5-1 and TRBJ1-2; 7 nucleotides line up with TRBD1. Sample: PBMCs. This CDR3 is CASSFDSGGGYTF. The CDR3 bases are TGCGCCAGCAGCTTCGACTCAGGGGGAGGCTACACCTTC. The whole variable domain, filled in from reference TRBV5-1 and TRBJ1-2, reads KAGVTQTPRYLIKTRGQQVTLSCSPISGHRSVSWYQQTPGQGLQFLFEYFSETQRNKGNFPGRFSGRQFSNSRSEMNVSTLELGDSALYLCASSFDSGGGYTFGSGTRLTVV.